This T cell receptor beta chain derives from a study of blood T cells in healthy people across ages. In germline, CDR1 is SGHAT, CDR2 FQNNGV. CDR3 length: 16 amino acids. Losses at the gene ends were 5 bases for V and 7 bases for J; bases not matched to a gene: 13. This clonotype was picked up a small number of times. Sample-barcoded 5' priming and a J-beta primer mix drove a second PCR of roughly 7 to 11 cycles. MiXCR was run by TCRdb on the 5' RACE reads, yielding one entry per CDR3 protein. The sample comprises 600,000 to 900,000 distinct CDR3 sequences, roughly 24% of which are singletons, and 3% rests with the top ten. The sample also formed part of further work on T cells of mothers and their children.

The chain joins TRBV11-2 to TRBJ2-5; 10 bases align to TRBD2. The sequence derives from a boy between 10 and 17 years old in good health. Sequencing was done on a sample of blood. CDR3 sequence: CASSHRASGGSRTQYF. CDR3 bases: TGTGCCAGCAGCCATCGGGCTAGCGGGGGCTCGAGGACCCAGTACTTC.